This T cell receptor (beta chain) was sequenced for a study of cytomegalovirus exposure and HLA in healthy donors. Study-level information: The 120 validation repertoires used the same platform as the roughly 700 first-cohort repertoires (as reported by a later analysis).

V was cut by 3 bases and J by 1 base, with 13 bases left in between. CDR1 SGHTA and CDR2 FQGNSA come from the germline V gene. The CDR3 consists of 15 residues. Sequenced by immunoSEQ multiplex PCR; TCRdb stores in-frame clones only, minus some. The table shows more than 95,000 clones, with more than 95% occurring only once. Study-wide results and caveats: Overall, roughly 170 TCR beta chains were annotated as cytomegalovirus-associated. In a later analysis, first-cohort TCR clusters were found to tend to co-occur in the 120 or so validation repertoires. The CMV antigen specificity of a few CMV-associated chains was confirmed through in vitro analysis.

Details on this clone: Its antigen is not identified.

The receptor comes from a man aged 18 to 29 in good health and CMV-seronegative. Sequencing was done on a sample of PBMCs. The chain couples TRBV7-2 to TRBJ2-7; D possibly corresponds to TRBD1 (5 bases). CDR3 in amino acids: CASSFTGGFSYEQYF. The CDR3 region has the DNA TGTGCCAGCAGCTTTACAGGTGGATTTTCCTACGAGCAGTACTTC. The variable domain in full, with the rest retrieved from reference TRBV7-2 and TRBJ2-7, is GAGVSQSPSNKVTEKGKDVELRCDPISGHTALYWYRQSLGQGLEFLIYFQGNSAPDKSGLPSDRFSAERTGGSVSTLTIQRTQQEDSAVYLCASSFTGGFSYEQYFGPGTRLTVT.